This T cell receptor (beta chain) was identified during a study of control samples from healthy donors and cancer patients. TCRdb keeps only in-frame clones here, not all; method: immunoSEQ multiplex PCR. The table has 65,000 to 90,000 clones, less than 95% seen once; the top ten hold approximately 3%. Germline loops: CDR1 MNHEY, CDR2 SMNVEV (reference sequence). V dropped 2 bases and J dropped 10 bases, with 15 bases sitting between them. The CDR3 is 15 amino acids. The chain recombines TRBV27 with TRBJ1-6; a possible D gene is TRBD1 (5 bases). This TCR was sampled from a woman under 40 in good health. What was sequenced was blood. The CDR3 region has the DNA TGTGCCAGCAGTTTAGTTCCAGGGTCCATCTCACCCCTCCACTTT. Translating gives CASSLVPGSISPLHF.